The rows below give T cell receptor beta chains drawn from one sample of a study of blood T cell repertoires in COVID-19. Using immunoSEQ multiplex PCR, the repertoire was profiled, and TCRdb retains in-frame clones only, with some absent. Among roughly 220,000 clones listed, just over 85% were seen once. Material: PBMCs or T cells enriched from blood (not recorded which). The receptors here all came from a woman between 40 and 50 years old with acute COVID-19. The CDR3 runs from the conserved cysteine through the conserved F or W. D genes are given only for firm matches. Size is stated for part of the rows, as once, few or many counts, or as a class when the clone is expanded.

V gene: TRBV6-5; J gene: TRBJ1-2; D gene: TRBD1; clone size: .; CDR3 DNA: TGTGCCAGCAGGTCCGAGACAGGGGATGGCTACACCTTC; CDR3 protein: CASRSETGDGYTF
V gene: TRBV30; J gene: TRBJ1-1; D gene: TRBD1; clone size: .; CDR3 DNA: TGTGCCTTCTCCGGGGACAGGGGTACATCCGCAGCTTTCTTT; CDR3 protein: CAFSGDRGTSAAFF
V gene: TRBV7-9; J gene: TRBJ2-5; D gene: TRBD2; clone size: .; CDR3 DNA: TGTGCCAGCAGACGACTAGCGGGGTGGGAGACCCAGTACTTC; CDR3 protein: CASRRLAGWETQYF
V gene: TRBV9; J gene: TRBJ2-2; D gene: TRBD1; clone size: .; CDR3 DNA: TGTGCCAGCAGCGATAGTGGACAGGGATACACCGGGGAGCTGTTTTTT; CDR3 protein: CASSDSGQGYTGELFF
V gene: TRBV18; J gene: TRBJ2-5; D gene: .; clone size: .; CDR3 DNA: TGTGCCAGCTCTCCCGGACAGCAAGAGACCCAGTACTTC; CDR3 protein: CASSPGQQETQYF
V gene: TRBV15; J gene: TRBJ1-3; D gene: TRBD1; clone size: .; CDR3 DNA: TGTGCCACCAGCAGGGGGGACAGGCTTGGAAACACCATATATTTT; CDR3 protein: CATSRGDRLGNTIYF
V gene: TRBV7-7; J gene: TRBJ2-2; D gene: TRBD1; clone size: .; CDR3 DNA: TGTGCTAGCAGCTTAGGACAGGGGGCTGTTAACACCGGGGAGCTGTTTTTT; CDR3 protein: CASSLGQGAVNTGELFF
V gene: TRBV18; J gene: TRBJ1-6; D gene: TRBD1; clone size: .; CDR3 DNA: TGTGCCAGCTCACCGGACAGGGCTCGTAATTCACCCCTCCACTTT; CDR3 protein: CASSPDRARNSPLHF
V gene: TRBV7-2; J gene: TRBJ1-4; D gene: .; clone size: .; CDR3 DNA: TGTGCCAGCAGCTTAAAGCTGTCGGGGACTAATGAAAAACTGTTTTTT; CDR3 protein: CASSLKLSGTNEKLFF
V gene: TRBV7-9; J gene: TRBJ2-2; D gene: .; clone size: .; CDR3 DNA: TGTGCCAGCAGTCCAGGGACCGGGGAGCTGTTTTTT; CDR3 protein: CASSPGTGELFF
V gene: TRBV7-9; J gene: TRBJ2-3; D gene: TRBD2; clone size: .; CDR3 DNA: TGTGCCAGCAGCTTAGCCCCGGGACTATTCACAGATACGCAGTATTTT; CDR3 protein: CASSLAPGLFTDTQYF
V gene: TRBV19; J gene: TRBJ1-2; D gene: TRBD1; clone size: .; CDR3 DNA: TGTGCCAGTACCTACTCTGGCGGGACAGACTATGGCTACACCTTC; CDR3 protein: CASTYSGGTDYGYTF
V gene: TRBV2; J gene: TRBJ2-2; D gene: TRBD2; clone size: .; CDR3 DNA: TGTGCCAGCAGTGACCTAGCGGGGGGCACGGCCGGGGAGCTGTTTTTT; CDR3 protein: CASSDLAGGTAGELFF
V gene: TRBV2; J gene: TRBJ1-2; D gene: .; clone size: .; CDR3 DNA: TGTGCCAGCAAAGGACAGCTCTATGGCTACACCTTC; CDR3 protein: CASKGQLYGYTF
V gene: TRBV7-2; J gene: TRBJ1-6; D gene: TRBD1; clone size: once; CDR3 DNA: TGTGCCAGCAGCTGGGGACAGGGGGTTGGAACACCCCTCCACTTT; CDR3 protein: CASSWGQGVGTPLHF
V gene: TRBV2; J gene: TRBJ1-1; D gene: .; clone size: few; CDR3 DNA: TGTGCCAGCAGGGATCCAGGGGTGAACACTGAAGCTTTCTTT; CDR3 protein: CASRDPGVNTEAFF
V gene: TRBV28; J gene: TRBJ2-7; D gene: .; clone size: .; CDR3 DNA: TGTGCCAGCAGTTTGGCAGGCACCTACGAGCAGTACTTC; CDR3 protein: CASSLAGTYEQYF
V gene: TRBV12-3/TRBV12-4; J gene: TRBJ1-2; D gene: .; clone size: .; CDR3 DNA: TGTGCCAGCAAACCGGACACCAACTATGGCTACACCTTC; CDR3 protein: CASKPDTNYGYTF
V gene: TRBV6-5; J gene: TRBJ1-1; D gene: TRBD1; clone size: once; CDR3 DNA: TGTGCCAGCAAACGGGACAGGTCCTGGACTGAAGCTTTCTTT; CDR3 protein: CASKRDRSWTEAFF
V gene: TRBV3-1/TRBV3-2; J gene: TRBJ2-1; D gene: TRBD1; clone size: .; CDR3 DNA: TGTGCCAGCAGGGAGGGACAGGACCCTAAGCAGTTCTTC; CDR3 protein: CASREGQDPKQFF
V gene: TRBV2; J gene: TRBJ1-5; D gene: .; clone size: .; CDR3 DNA: TGTGCCAGCCGTTCCGAGGGTTATTGGCCCCAGCATTTT; CDR3 protein: CASRSEGYWPQHF
V gene: TRBV2; J gene: TRBJ1-1; D gene: .; clone size: .; CDR3 DNA: TGTGCCAGGGTTACGGGGGAGGGAGCTTTCTTT; CDR3 protein: CARVTGEGAFF
V gene: TRBV11-2; J gene: TRBJ1-1; D gene: .; clone size: .; CDR3 DNA: TGTGCCAGCAGCTTAGATCTTGGGCCTGAAGCTTTCTTT; CDR3 protein: CASSLDLGPEAFF
V gene: TRBV19; J gene: TRBJ1-2; D gene: TRBD1; clone size: .; CDR3 DNA: TGTGCCAGTAGTATAGTGACAGGGACCTATGGCTACACCTTC; CDR3 protein: CASSIVTGTYGYTF
V gene: TRBV5-1; J gene: TRBJ1-1; D gene: .; clone size: .; CDR3 DNA: TGCGCCAGCAGCTTGGAGGTTGTTGGGGCGAACACTGAAGCTTTCTTT; CDR3 protein: CASSLEVVGANTEAFF
V gene: TRBV6-2/TRBV6-3; J gene: TRBJ2-3; D gene: .; clone size: .; CDR3 DNA: TGTGCCAGCAGTTACTCCTTGAGGAGAGATACGCAGTATTTT; CDR3 protein: CASSYSLRRDTQYF
V gene: TRBV5-1; J gene: TRBJ1-4; D gene: TRBD1; clone size: .; CDR3 DNA: TGCGCCAGCAGCGCGGGACAGCTTAATGAAAAACTGTTTTTT; CDR3 protein: CASSAGQLNEKLFF
V gene: TRBV11-2; J gene: TRBJ2-3; D gene: .; clone size: once; CDR3 DNA: TGTGCCAGCAGCTCCAGTGGGGCAATGACCGAAGATACGCAGTATTTT; CDR3 protein: CASSSSGAMTEDTQYF
V gene: TRBV6-5; J gene: TRBJ1-2; D gene: .; clone size: .; CDR3 DNA: TGTGCCAGCAGTAATAGGGGGTATGGCTACACCTTC; CDR3 protein: CASSNRGYGYTF
V gene: TRBV5-1; J gene: TRBJ1-1; D gene: TRBD1; clone size: .; CDR3 DNA: TGCGCCAGCAGCTTGGCTCTGGGACAGGGTAGTGAAGCTTTCTTT; CDR3 protein: CASSLALGQGSEAFF
V gene: TRBV29-1; J gene: TRBJ1-2; D gene: .; clone size: .; CDR3 DNA: TGCAGCGTTGAGGTGGCTGGCTACACCTTC; CDR3 protein: CSVEVAGYTF
V gene: TRBV6-2/TRBV6-3; J gene: TRBJ1-5; D gene: .; clone size: .; CDR3 DNA: TGTGCCAGCAGCCAGGACAGAAACAATCAGCCCCAGCATTTT; CDR3 protein: CASSQDRNNQPQHF
V gene: TRBV5-1; J gene: TRBJ1-4; D gene: .; clone size: .; CDR3 DNA: TGCGCCAGCAGCTTGAGCGGGGGTGAAAAACTGTTTTTT; CDR3 protein: CASSLSGGEKLFF
V gene: TRBV5-3; J gene: TRBJ1-5; D gene: .; clone size: .; CDR3 DNA: TGTGCCAGAAGCACTATGGATCAGCCCCAGCATTTT; CDR3 protein: CARSTMDQPQHF
V gene: TRBV9; J gene: TRBJ2-3; D gene: .; clone size: .; CDR3 DNA: TGTGCCAGCAGCGCCCGCCTTCGAGCGACGACAGATACGCAGTATTTT; CDR3 protein: CASSARLRATTDTQYF
V gene: TRBV24-1; J gene: TRBJ2-3; D gene: .; clone size: .; CDR3 DNA: TGTGCCCCTGACCGGGATACAGGCCGGAGGGACACAGATACGCAGTATTTT; CDR3 protein: CAPDRDTGRRDTDTQYF
V gene: TRBV10-2; J gene: TRBJ2-2; D gene: TRBD2; clone size: .; CDR3 DNA: TGCGCCAGCAGGACTAGCGGGGGCCCGAACACCGGGGAGCTGTTTTTT; CDR3 protein: CASRTSGGPNTGELFF
V gene: TRBV6-2/TRBV6-3; J gene: TRBJ1-5; D gene: TRBD1; clone size: .; CDR3 DNA: TGTGCCAGCAGTGCCAACGCAGGGGGCGTAAGCAATCAGCCCCAGCATTTT; CDR3 protein: CASSANAGGVSNQPQHF
V gene: TRBV12-5; J gene: TRBJ1-1; D gene: TRBD1; clone size: .; CDR3 DNA: TGTGCTAGTGGTACGACAGGGATAATAGGGACTGAAGCTTTCTTT; CDR3 protein: CASGTTGIIGTEAFF
V gene: TRBV5-1; J gene: TRBJ2-2; D gene: .; clone size: .; CDR3 DNA: TGCGCCAGCAGCGGCAACAGGCCCGGGGAGCTGTTTTTT; CDR3 protein: CASSGNRPGELFF
V gene: TRBV6-5; J gene: TRBJ1-5; D gene: TRBD1; clone size: .; CDR3 DNA: TGTGCCAGCAGGGGACAGGGTCATCAGCCCCAGCATTTT; CDR3 protein: CASRGQGHQPQHF
V gene: TRBV9; J gene: TRBJ1-6; D gene: .; clone size: few; CDR3 DNA: TGTGCCAGCAGCTCTGGACAGATTAATTCACCCCTCCACTTT; CDR3 protein: CASSSGQINSPLHF
V gene: TRBV2; J gene: TRBJ1-3; D gene: .; clone size: .; CDR3 DNA: TGTGCCAGCAGCGATCTCAGTCCAAACTCTGGAAACACCATATATTTT; CDR3 protein: CASSDLSPNSGNTIYF
V gene: TRBV27; J gene: TRBJ2-5; D gene: TRBD1; clone size: .; CDR3 DNA: TGTGCCAGCAGTGCCCTAATTTGGGACAGACAAGAGACCCAGTACTTC; CDR3 protein: CASSALIWDRQETQYF
V gene: TRBV2; J gene: TRBJ2-4; D gene: .; clone size: .; CDR3 DNA: TGTGCCAGCAGTGAAGACTCGGGGGCCAAAAACATTCAGTACTTC; CDR3 protein: CASSEDSGAKNIQYF
V gene: TRBV6-5; J gene: TRBJ2-2; D gene: .; clone size: .; CDR3 DNA: TGTGCCAGCAGTTACACAGGGCTCTCGAACACCGGGGAGCTGTTTTTT; CDR3 protein: CASSYTGLSNTGELFF
V gene: TRBV7-2; J gene: TRBJ2-7; D gene: TRBD1; clone size: .; CDR3 DNA: TGTGCCAGCAGCCAGCCCGGGACAGTCTTAACCTACGAGCAGTACTTC; CDR3 protein: CASSQPGTVLTYEQYF
V gene: TRBV5-6; J gene: TRBJ1-4; D gene: .; clone size: .; CDR3 DNA: TGTGCCAGCAGCTTACAGGGCCTTAATGAAAAACTGTTTTTT; CDR3 protein: CASSLQGLNEKLFF
V gene: TRBV7-2; J gene: TRBJ1-1; D gene: .; clone size: .; CDR3 DNA: TGTGCCAGCAGCTTAGGCGGGGGGGGGAACACTGAAGCTTTCTTT; CDR3 protein: CASSLGGGGNTEAFF
V gene: TRBV24-1; J gene: TRBJ1-5; D gene: .; clone size: .; CDR3 DNA: TGTGCCACTTACAGTAGGCATTTTAGCAATCAGCCCCAGCATTTT; CDR3 protein: CATYSRHFSNQPQHF
V gene: TRBV9; J gene: TRBJ2-3; D gene: .; clone size: .; CDR3 DNA: TGTGCCAGCAGCGTGGAGCGACCCACAGATACGCAGTATTTT; CDR3 protein: CASSVERPTDTQYF
V gene: TRBV5-8; J gene: TRBJ1-5; D gene: TRBD1; clone size: .; CDR3 DNA: TGTGCCAGCAGCTATCGACAGGGGTCCAATCTCGATCAGCCCCAGCATTTT; CDR3 protein: CASSYRQGSNLDQPQHF
V gene: TRBV18; J gene: TRBJ2-1; D gene: TRBD2; clone size: .; CDR3 DNA: TGTGCCAGGTCCCATCGGGGGGAGACCTACAATGAGCAGTTCTTC; CDR3 protein: CARSHRGETYNEQFF
V gene: TRBV19; J gene: TRBJ2-1; D gene: TRBD1; clone size: .; CDR3 DNA: TGTGCCAGTAGTACGGAAGGGGGCTCTCACACCTACAATGAGCAGTTCTTC; CDR3 protein: CASSTEGGSHTYNEQFF
V gene: TRBV19; J gene: TRBJ1-6; D gene: .; clone size: .; CDR3 DNA: TGTGCCAGTAGGCCTCAGGGATCCTATAATTCACCCCTCCACTTT; CDR3 protein: CASRPQGSYNSPLHF
V gene: TRBV3-1/TRBV3-2; J gene: TRBJ1-2; D gene: .; clone size: .; CDR3 DNA: TGTGCCAGCAGCCAACCCGGGTATGGCTACACCTTC; CDR3 protein: CASSQPGYGYTF
V gene: TRBV4-1; J gene: TRBJ2-1; D gene: TRBD1; clone size: .; CDR3 DNA: TGCGCCAGCAGCCAAGAGGTCAGGGGGCTCAATGAGCAGTTCTTC; CDR3 protein: CASSQEVRGLNEQFF
V gene: TRBV6-6; J gene: TRBJ2-7; D gene: TRBD2; clone size: .; CDR3 DNA: TGTGCCAGCAGTCCACCCAAGGGGCGGGGGGGCCTAATCACCTACGAGCAGTACTTC; CDR3 protein: CASSPPKGRGGLITYEQYF
V gene: TRBV10-1; J gene: TRBJ2-2; D gene: TRBD1; clone size: .; CDR3 DNA: TGCGCCAGCAGTGTTGCAGGGGGTACCGGGGAGCTGTTTTTT; CDR3 protein: CASSVAGGTGELFF
V gene: TRBV11-2; J gene: TRBJ2-7; D gene: TRBD1; clone size: .; CDR3 DNA: TGTGCCAGCAGTGCCTCCGGGACAGCCTACGAGCAGTACTTC; CDR3 protein: CASSASGTAYEQYF